This T cell receptor beta chain was identified during a study of blood T cell repertoires in COVID-19. For the study at large: The origin of the acute and convalescent COVID-19 samples was the United States, Italy and Spain. T cells, B-cell-depleted T cells, or PBMCs supplied cDNA or gDNA.

There are 12 residues in the CDR3. V was cut by 1 base and J by 6 bases, with 6 bases left in between. In germline, CDR1 is MNHNS, CDR2 SASEGT. In the original processing: Amplification of reference gene primers was used by the study to estimate nucleated cell counts. The assay was immunoSEQ multiplex PCR, and TCRdb's table has in-frame clones only and misses some. D and trimming were read from the DNA, whereas the V and J calls and clone size are those reported in that table. The table shows 220,000 or so clones, with around 83% occurring only once. The TCR comes from an elderly woman with COVID-19, enrolled during active disease. The chain joins TRBV6-1 to TRBJ1-1, with D maybe TRBD1 (6 bases). Material: peripheral blood. The DNA of the CDR3 is TGTGCCAGCAGTGAAGACAGGGCTGAAGCTTTCTTT. This sequence encodes CASSEDRAEAFF.